This T cell receptor beta chain emerged from a study of beta chain features in type 1 diabetes. Study-wide findings and caveats: Patients with type 1 diabetes carried fewer insertions and had more deletions at their VDJ junctions.

Comment on this clone: No antigen is known for it.

Per germline, CDR1 SGHRS and CDR2 YFSETQ. Trimming at V came to 4 bases and at J to 6 bases, leaving 17 bases not matched to a gene. The CDR3 spans 19 residues. All of the isolated RNA was reverse transcribed, so expressed TCRB transcripts were sequenced. Data came from immunoSEQ multiplex PCR; TCRdb stores just in-frame clones and leaves some out. The table includes 37,000 or so clones, roughly 49% detected once. The sequence derives from a woman under 30 in good health. The specimen was central memory CD4+ T cells from blood. This sequence joins TRBV5-1 and TRBJ2-2; the match to TRBD2 covers 11 bases. The CDR3 bases are TGCGCCAGCAGCGTGTCGACTAGCGGGAAAGCTCGGGGCTCCGGGGAGCTGTTTTTT. As protein: CASSVSTSGKARGSGELFF.